A selection of T cell receptor beta chains follows, all from one sample in a study of T cell responses to AZD1222 COVID-19 vaccine. The repertoire was sequenced with immunoSEQ multiplex PCR; TCRdb's copy has only in-frame clones and lacks some. Of more than 250,000 clones in the sample, 80% to 95% were seen once. The starting material was peripheral blood, obtained on day 0 of AZD1222 vaccination. All receptors derive from an adult in good health. CDR3s include the opening cysteine and the closing phenylalanine or tryptophan. The D gene is left open where the match is weak.

v_gene: TRBV18
d_gene: TRBD1
j_gene: TRBJ1-2
CDR3aa: CASSPTGSTRGYTF

v_gene: TRBV28
d_gene: NA
j_gene: TRBJ2-7
CDR3aa: CASSLEDLNYEQYF

v_gene: TRBV27
d_gene: TRBD1
j_gene: TRBJ1-6
CDR3aa: CASSLTTGANSPLHF

v_gene: TRBV6-5
d_gene: NA
j_gene: TRBJ2-1
CDR3aa: CASRADRSSYNEQFF

v_gene: TRBV2
d_gene: NA
j_gene: TRBJ1-5
CDR3aa: CASSVPLNQPQHF

v_gene: TRBV7-6
d_gene: NA
j_gene: TRBJ2-7
CDR3aa: CASSLVHSYEQYF

v_gene: TRBV28
d_gene: NA
j_gene: TRBJ2-7
CDR3aa: CASSRALAAGQYF

v_gene: TRBV9
d_gene: NA
j_gene: TRBJ1-2
CDR3aa: CASSPETAPGGYTF

v_gene: TRBV6-5
d_gene: TRBD1
j_gene: TRBJ1-2
CDR3aa: CASLGQVGVNTF

v_gene: TRBV28
d_gene: NA
j_gene: TRBJ1-1
CDR3aa: CASSSDMNTEAFF

v_gene: TRBV5-1
d_gene: TRBD2
j_gene: TRBJ2-3
CDR3aa: CATKTSGRARTDTQYF

v_gene: TRBV2
d_gene: TRBD1
j_gene: TRBJ1-2
CDR3aa: CASRGNRGRRHGYTF

v_gene: TRBV5-1
d_gene: NA
j_gene: TRBJ1-4
CDR3aa: CASSLAVTNEKLFF

v_gene: TRBV9
d_gene: NA
j_gene: TRBJ1-3
CDR3aa: CASSGGGGGQNTIYF

v_gene: TRBV10-3
d_gene: NA
j_gene: TRBJ2-5
CDR3aa: CAISTSGPQETQYF

v_gene: TRBV6-5
d_gene: TRBD1
j_gene: TRBJ1-2
CDR3aa: CASSRQGVDYGYTF

v_gene: TRBV5-5
d_gene: NA
j_gene: TRBJ1-5
CDR3aa: CASSLGVGGQPQHF

v_gene: TRBV28
d_gene: TRBD2
j_gene: TRBJ2-7
CDR3aa: CASSLLGAGIGEQYF

v_gene: TRBV5-4
d_gene: NA
j_gene: TRBJ2-7
CDR3aa: CASSLGSRTAEQYF

v_gene: TRBV27
d_gene: NA
j_gene: TRBJ2-1
CDR3aa: CASSPPQTSYNEQFF

v_gene: TRBV5-4
d_gene: NA
j_gene: TRBJ1-6
CDR3aa: CASSAGASYNSPLHF

v_gene: TRBV28
d_gene: NA
j_gene: TRBJ2-7
CDR3aa: CASSSDWEQYF

v_gene: TRBV19
d_gene: TRBD1
j_gene: TRBJ2-7
CDR3aa: CASSIRDRVYEQYF

v_gene: TRBV9
d_gene: TRBD1
j_gene: TRBJ1-1
CDR3aa: CASSVEDRRRTEAFF

v_gene: TRBV2
d_gene: NA
j_gene: TRBJ2-1
CDR3aa: CASTLQGWNEQFF

v_gene: TRBV5-4
d_gene: TRBD1
j_gene: TRBJ1-2
CDR3aa: CASSPWTGGTSNYGYTF

v_gene: TRBV12-3/TRBV12-4
d_gene: TRBD1
j_gene: TRBJ1-2
CDR3aa: CASSRQGGYGYTF

v_gene: TRBV7-6
d_gene: NA
j_gene: TRBJ2-5
CDR3aa: CASSDPDKETQYF

v_gene: TRBV19
d_gene: NA
j_gene: TRBJ1-1
CDR3aa: CASSIVTANTEAFF

v_gene: TRBV11-2
d_gene: NA
j_gene: TRBJ2-7
CDR3aa: CASSFPDSRYEQYF

v_gene: TRBV10-2
d_gene: NA
j_gene: TRBJ1-2
CDR3aa: CASSESPGNYGYTF

v_gene: TRBV6-5
d_gene: NA
j_gene: TRBJ2-7
CDR3aa: CASSPRPAYEQYF

v_gene: TRBV7-2
d_gene: NA
j_gene: TRBJ2-5
CDR3aa: CASTPGVQETQYF

v_gene: TRBV18
d_gene: TRBD2
j_gene: TRBJ2-3
CDR3aa: CASSPQASGTDTQYF

v_gene: TRBV15
d_gene: NA
j_gene: TRBJ2-1
CDR3aa: CATSRVIGEAFPFF

v_gene: TRBV18
d_gene: NA
j_gene: TRBJ2-5
CDR3aa: CASSQTGVQETQYF

v_gene: TRBV3-1/TRBV3-2
d_gene: NA
j_gene: TRBJ1-1
CDR3aa: CASSQHGESTEAFF

v_gene: TRBV9
d_gene: NA
j_gene: TRBJ2-7
CDR3aa: CASSETGTTEVKQYF

v_gene: TRBV18
d_gene: NA
j_gene: TRBJ2-1
CDR3aa: CASSPPRAGNEQFF

v_gene: TRBV28
d_gene: NA
j_gene: TRBJ2-7
CDR3aa: CASSVSGSKSYEQYF

v_gene: TRBV7-9
d_gene: NA
j_gene: TRBJ1-4
CDR3aa: CASSFRSSNEKLFF

v_gene: TRBV19
d_gene: TRBD1
j_gene: TRBJ1-6
CDR3aa: CASSTGEGTGSSYNSPLHF

v_gene: TRBV6-2/TRBV6-3
d_gene: TRBD2
j_gene: TRBJ2-3
CDR3aa: CASSYRGSYTDTQYF

v_gene: TRBV28
d_gene: TRBD2
j_gene: TRBJ2-1
CDR3aa: CASSSSAGGSSYNEQFF